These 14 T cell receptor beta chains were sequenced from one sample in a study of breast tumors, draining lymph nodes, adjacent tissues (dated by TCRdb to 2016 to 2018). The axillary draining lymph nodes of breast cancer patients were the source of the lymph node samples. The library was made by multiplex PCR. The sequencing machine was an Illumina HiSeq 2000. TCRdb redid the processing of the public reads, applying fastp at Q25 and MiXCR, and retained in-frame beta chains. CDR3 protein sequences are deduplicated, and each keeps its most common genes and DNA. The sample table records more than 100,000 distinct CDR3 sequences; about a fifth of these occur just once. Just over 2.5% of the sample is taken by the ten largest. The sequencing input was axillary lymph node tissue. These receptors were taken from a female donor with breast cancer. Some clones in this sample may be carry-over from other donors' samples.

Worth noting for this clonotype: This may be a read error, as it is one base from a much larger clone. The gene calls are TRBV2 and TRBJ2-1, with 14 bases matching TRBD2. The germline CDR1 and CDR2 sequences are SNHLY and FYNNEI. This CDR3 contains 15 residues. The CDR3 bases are TGTGCCTGCAGGCGACTAGCGGGAGGGCCATATGAGCAGTTCTTC. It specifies CACRRLAGGPYEQFF.

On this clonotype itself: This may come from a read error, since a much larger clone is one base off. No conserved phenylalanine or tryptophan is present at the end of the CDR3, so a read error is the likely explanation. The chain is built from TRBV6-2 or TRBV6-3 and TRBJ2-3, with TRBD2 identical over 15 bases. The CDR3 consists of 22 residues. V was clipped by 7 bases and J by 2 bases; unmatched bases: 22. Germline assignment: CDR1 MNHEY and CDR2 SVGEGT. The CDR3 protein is CASKRADSRRGLAGGHTDTQYL. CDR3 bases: TGTGCCAGCAAGAGAGCGGACTCAAGGAGGGGACTAGCGGGAGGCCACACAGATACGCAGTATCTT.

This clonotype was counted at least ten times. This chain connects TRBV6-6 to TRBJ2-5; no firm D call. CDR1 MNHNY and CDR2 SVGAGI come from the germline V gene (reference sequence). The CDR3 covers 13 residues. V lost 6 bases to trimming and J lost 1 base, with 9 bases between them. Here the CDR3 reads CASRVDGQETQYF. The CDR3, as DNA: TGTGCCAGCAGGGTGGACGGCCAAGAGACCCAGTACTTC.

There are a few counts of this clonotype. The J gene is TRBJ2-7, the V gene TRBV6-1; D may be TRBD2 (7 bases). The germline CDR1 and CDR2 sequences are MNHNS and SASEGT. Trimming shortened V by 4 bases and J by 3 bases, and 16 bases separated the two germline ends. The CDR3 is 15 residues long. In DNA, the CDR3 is TGTGCCAGCAGTGCCCGGCCAGGGGACTACTACGAGCAGTACTTC. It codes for CASSARPGDYYEQYF.

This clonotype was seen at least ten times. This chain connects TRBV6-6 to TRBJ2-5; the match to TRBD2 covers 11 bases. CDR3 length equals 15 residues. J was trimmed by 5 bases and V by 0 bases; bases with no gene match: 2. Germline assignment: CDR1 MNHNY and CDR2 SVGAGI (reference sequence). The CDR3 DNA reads TGTGCCAGCAGTTACTCTGGACTAGCGGGCGAGACCCAGTACTTC. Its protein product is CASSYSGLAGETQYF.

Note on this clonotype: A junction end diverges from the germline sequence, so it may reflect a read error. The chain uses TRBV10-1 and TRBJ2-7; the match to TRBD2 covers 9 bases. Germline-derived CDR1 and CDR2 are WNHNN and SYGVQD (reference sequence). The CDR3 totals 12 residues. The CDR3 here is CASHSGSYERYF. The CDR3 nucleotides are TGCGCCAGCCATAGCGGGAGTTACGAGCGGTACTTC.

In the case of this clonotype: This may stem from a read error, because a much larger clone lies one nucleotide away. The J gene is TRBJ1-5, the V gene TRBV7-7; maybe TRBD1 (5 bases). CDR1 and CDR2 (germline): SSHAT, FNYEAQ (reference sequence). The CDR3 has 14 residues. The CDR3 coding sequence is TGTGCCAGCCCCCTGGGGGATAGCAGTCAGCCCCAGCATTTT. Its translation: CASPLGDSSQPQHF. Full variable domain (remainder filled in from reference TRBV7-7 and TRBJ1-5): GAGVSQSPRYKVTKRGQDVTLRCDPISSHATLYWYQQALGQGPEFLTYFNYEAQPDKSGLPSDRFSAERPEGSISTLTIQRTEQRDSAMYRCASPLGDSSQPQHFGDGTRLSIL.

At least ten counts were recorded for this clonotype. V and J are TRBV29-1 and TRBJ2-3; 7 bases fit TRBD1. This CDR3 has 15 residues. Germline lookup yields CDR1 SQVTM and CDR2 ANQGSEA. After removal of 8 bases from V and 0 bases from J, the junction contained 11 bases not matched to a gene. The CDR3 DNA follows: TGCAGCCTTACAGGGAAGGGGGCTAGCACAGATACGCAGTATTTT. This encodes CSLTGKGASTDTQYF.

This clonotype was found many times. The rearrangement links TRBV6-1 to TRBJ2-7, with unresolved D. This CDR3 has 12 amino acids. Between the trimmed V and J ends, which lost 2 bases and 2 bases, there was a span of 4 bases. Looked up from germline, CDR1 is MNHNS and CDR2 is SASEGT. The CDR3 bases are TGTGCCAGCAGTGAATTAACCTACGAGCAGTACTTC. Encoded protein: CASSELTYEQYF.

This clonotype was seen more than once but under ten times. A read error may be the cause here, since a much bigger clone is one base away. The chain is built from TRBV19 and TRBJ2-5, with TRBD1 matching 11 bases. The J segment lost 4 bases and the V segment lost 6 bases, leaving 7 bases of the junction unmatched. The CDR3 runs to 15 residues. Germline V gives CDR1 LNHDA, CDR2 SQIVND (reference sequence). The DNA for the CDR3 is TGTGCCAGTAGAGCTGGACAGGGGGCACCAGAGACCCAGTACTTC. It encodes CASRAGQGAPETQYF.

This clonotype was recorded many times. In DNA, the CDR3 is TGTGCCAGCAGCCAGCAACCGGGACTAGCGGGACTCAGCTCCTACAATGAGCAGTTCTTC. This gives the protein CASSQQPGLAGLSSYNEQFF. The chain carries TRBV4-2 and TRBJ2-1; 13 nucleotides match TRBD2. Germline V gene sequence: CDR1 LGHNA, CDR2 YNFKEQ. V lost 3 bases and J lost 0; bases outside the gene matches: 11. CDR3 length: 20 residues.

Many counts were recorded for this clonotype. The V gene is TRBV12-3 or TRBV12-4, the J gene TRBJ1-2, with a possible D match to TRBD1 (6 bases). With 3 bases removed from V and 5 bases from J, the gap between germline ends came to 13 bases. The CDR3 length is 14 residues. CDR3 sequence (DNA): TGTGCCAGCAGTTTCTCGGGGGCGCGGTATGGCTACACCTTC. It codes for CASSFSGARYGYTF.

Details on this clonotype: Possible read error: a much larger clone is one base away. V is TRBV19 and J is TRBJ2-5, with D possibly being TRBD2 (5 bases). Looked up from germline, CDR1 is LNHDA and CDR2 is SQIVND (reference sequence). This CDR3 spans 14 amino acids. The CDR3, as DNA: TGTGCCAGTAGTATAGGGGGAGTCCAAGAGATCCAGTACTTC. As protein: CASSIGGVQEIQYF.

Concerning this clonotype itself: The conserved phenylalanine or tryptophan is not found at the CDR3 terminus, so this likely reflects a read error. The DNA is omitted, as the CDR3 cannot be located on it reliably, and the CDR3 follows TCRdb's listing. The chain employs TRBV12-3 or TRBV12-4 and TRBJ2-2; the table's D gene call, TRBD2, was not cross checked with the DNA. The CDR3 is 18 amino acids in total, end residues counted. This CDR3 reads CASSWGISGRANTGELSL.